This TCR beta chain comes out of a study of identical twins. Regarding the study as a whole: Models, which agreed with sharing between unrelated individuals, nonetheless underestimated the out-of-frame TCR alpha sharing seen in monozygotic twins. It was possible that invariant MAIT and iNKT cells partly confounded the zero-insertion analyses. Weaker excess twin sharing was observed in beta out-of-frame sequences. Conclusions came from cross-sectional statistical analysis, not from following the same donors.

In regard to this clonotype: Its matching antigen is unknown. Relative to the germline gene, one junction end is altered; a read error may explain this.

The CDR3 covers 15 residues. Germline V CDR1 and CDR2: SSHAT, FNYEAQ (reference sequence). Using its own MiXCR run on the 5' RACE reads, TCRdb lists one record per CDR3 protein. The sample has around 500,000 distinct CDR3 sequences, 11% to 15% seen once. These same records also appear under a second study, on yellow fever vaccine responses in identical twins.

The receptor's source is a woman between 18 and 30 years old in good health. This rearrangement joins TRBV7-7 to TRBJ2-2; 9 positions match TRBD1. The sample was CD4+ T cells sorted from blood. The CDR3 is CASSTGTGSTGELFF. The CDR3 DNA reads TGTGCTAGCAGCACCGGGACAGGGTCCACCGGGGAGCTGTTTTTT.